The 5 T cell receptor beta chains below were found in one sample sequenced in a study of T cells in Graves' hyperthyroidism and ophthalmopathy (dated by TCRdb to between 2018 and 2020). The library was produced with multiplex PCR. The instrument given in TCRdb is Illumina HiSeq 2000. The TCR beta CDR3 regions were amplified from the RNA transcripts. The first round of RT-PCR for the TCR CDR3 was performed with the HTBI primer set and the Qiagen OneStep RT-PCR kit. TCRdb trimmed the raw reads at Q25, called clones with MiXCR and kept productive beta chains. All rows with the same CDR3 protein become a single entry with the most common DNA and genes. The sample table contains more than 350,000 distinct CDR3 sequences; only one count was recorded for 15% of them. Of the sample, under 25% falls within the top ten clones. The sample was blood. These receptors were collected from a woman aged 60-75 years with Graves' ophthalmopathy.

In regard to this clonotype: An end of the junction does not agree with germline; a read error may underlie this. The chain employs TRBV11-2 and TRBJ2-7, with unresolved D. CDR1 and CDR2 from the germline V gene are SGHAT and FQNNGV. The length of the CDR3 is 12 residues. The CDR3 DNA reads TGTGCCGGCAGCTTAGACCCATTGCGGCAGTACTTC. This translates into CAGSLDPLRQYF.

This clonotype was recorded a few times. A much larger clone lies one base from this, so it may be a read error. V is TRBV6-1 and J is TRBJ1-1; 9 nucleotides align to TRBD1. The CDR3 is made up of 15 amino acids. The germline CDR1 and CDR2 sequences are MNHNS and SASEGT. J lost 4 bases, V lost 4 bases, and 7 bases had no gene match. The CDR3 reads CASSGNRGPGTEAFF. In DNA form, the CDR3 reads TGTGCCAGCAGTGGAAACAGGGGGCCGGGCACTGAAGCTTTCTTT.

The table lists this clonotype with many counts. The rearrangement links TRBV2 to TRBJ2-3, with a weak D call TRBD2 (6 bases). Germline V gene data show CDR1 as SNHLY and CDR2 as FYNNEI. The V gene lost 6 bases and the J gene lost 1 base, with 14 bases spanning the gap. CDR3 size: 15 residues. In nucleotides, the CDR3 is TGTGCCAGCAGGTCGCAGGGACTGGGCACAGATACGCAGTATTTT. It translates to CASRSQGLGTDTQYF.

Ten or more counts support this clonotype. The chain joins TRBV2 to TRBJ1-5; the match to TRBD1 covers 7 bases. Germline-derived CDR1 and CDR2 are SNHLY and FYNNEI. The V segment lost 6 bases and the J segment 0 bases; nucleotides outside the gene matches: 5. This CDR3 contains 15 residues. CDR3 region: CASRAGTASNQPQHF. Written as DNA, the CDR3 is TGTGCCAGCAGAGCCGGGACAGCTAGCAATCAGCCCCAGCATTTT.

The sample holds many counts of this clonotype. The chain recombines TRBV5-1 with TRBJ2-7, with a weak D call TRBD1 (6 bases). Germline lookup yields CDR1 SGHRS and CDR2 YFSETQ. V lost 3 bases to trimming and J lost 2 bases, with 12 bases between them. The CDR3 is made up of 14 amino acids. The CDR3 DNA sequence: TGCGCCAGCAGCTCCACAGGGAACCCCTACGAGCAGTACTTC. Translating gives CASSSTGNPYEQYF.